This T cell receptor (beta chain) was sequenced in a study of blood T cells in healthy people across ages. Study results and limitations: Diversity of TCR beta correlated strongly with naive T cell percentage.

The second PCR ran roughly 6 to 12 cycles with a sample-barcoded 5' primer and J-beta primers. TCRdb ran MiXCR on the 5' RACE reads and lists one entry per CDR3 protein. The table has 900,000 to 950,000 distinct CDR3 sequences, under 35% seen once. This clonotype was counted between two and nine times. What it binds is unknown. Since a much larger clone is just one base distant, this may be a read error. The CDR3 extends over 13 amino acids. The V and J ends lost 7 bases and 13 bases respectively, with 25 bases between them. Looked up from germline, CDR1 is DFQATT and CDR2 is SNEGSKA (reference sequence). The sample was also reused in another study, on T cells of mothers and their children.

The clonotype originates from a woman aged 40 to 49 in good health. The rearrangement uses TRBV20-1 and TRBJ2-5, with D tentatively TRBD1 (6 bases). The material sequenced was blood. The CDR3, as DNA: TGCAGTGTCAGGGGCAGGCGTGGGGGAGAGCGGTACTTC. It specifies CSVRGRRGGERYF.